What follows are 20 T cell receptor beta chains derived from one specimen sequenced in a study of post-analysis software for immune sequencing data. Study-wide findings and caveats: Patients used four to six TRBV segments, including TRBV5-6, TRBV5-1 and TRBV20-1, more often than controls.

These TCRs' antigens remain unknown. TCR beta cDNA libraries had unique molecular identifiers. MiXCR, applied by TCRdb to the PCR reads, yields one record per CDR3 protein. The sample contains 650,000 to 850,000 distinct CDR3 sequences, 46% of which appear only once. Sequencing used blood. The source of these receptors is a girl between 10 and 17 years old with multiple sclerosis.

V and J are TRBV7-6 and TRBJ2-5, with 8 bases aligning to TRBD2. The assigned J gene may be wrong: the sequence end matches TRBJ2-7 better. The CDR3 is 17 amino acids. The V gene's germline CDR1 is SGHVS and CDR2 FNYEAQ. The CDR3 is CASSLTPFGTSIHEQYF. In DNA, the CDR3 is TGTGCCAGCAGCTTAACCCCATTTGGGACTAGTATCCACGAGCAGTACTTC.

J is TRBJ2-7 and V is TRBV7-6; tentative D call: TRBD2 (6 bases). Germline CDR1 is SGHVS and CDR2 is FNYEAQ. CDR3 size: 16 residues. Trimming shortened V by 5 bases and J by 3 bases, and 20 bases separated the two germline ends. The CDR3 loop reads CASSPLALAHDYEQYF. CDR3 bases: TGTGCCAGCAGCCCACTAGCTCTGGCCCACGACTACGAGCAGTACTTC.

The chain employs TRBV20-1 and TRBJ2-3; a possible D gene is TRBD2 (5 bases). Trimming removed 6 bases from V and 1 base from J, with 14 bases in between. The CDR3 runs 14 residues. Germline CDR1 and CDR2: DFQATT and SNEGSKA (reference sequence). As DNA, the CDR3 is TGCAGTGCGTCTCGCGGACTGGGCACAGATACGCAGTATTTT. It specifies CSASRGLGTDTQYF.

The chain uses TRBV28 and TRBJ1-5; D call uncertain. CDR1 and CDR2 from the germline V gene are MDHEN and SYDVKM. The length of the CDR3 is 17 residues. Between the trimmed V and J ends, which lost 3 bases and 0 bases, there was a span of 15 bases. The CDR3 sequence is CASSFFSFQSSNQPQHF. DNA for the CDR3: TGTGCCAGCAGTTTTTTCAGTTTCCAAAGTAGCAATCAGCCCCAGCATTTT.

This rearrangement joins TRBV6-5 to TRBJ2-2; D is unresolved. CDR1 and CDR2 from the germline V gene are MNHEY and SVGAGI. CDR3 size: 16 residues. Deletions cut 4 bases from V and 1 base from J, with 13 bases between. The CDR3 DNA is TGTGCCAGCAGTTTAACGCTGGACCTGAACACCGGGGAGCTGTTTTTT. Residues: CASSLTLDLNTGELFF.

This chain links TRBV20-1 with TRBJ2-3, with 10 bases aligning to TRBD2. The length of the CDR3 is 14 residues. Germline trimming cut 5 bases from V and 1 base from J; bases unmatched to any gene: 3. From germline, CDR1 is DFQATT and CDR2 SNEGSKA (reference sequence). CDR3 nucleotide sequence: TGCAGTGCTGAGACTAGCGGGCGCACAGATACGCAGTATTTT. Protein product: CSAETSGRTDTQYF.

The chain combines TRBV20-1 with TRBJ1-2; 8 bases are shared with TRBD1. The germline V gene has CDR1 DFQATT and CDR2 SNEGSKA (reference sequence). J was trimmed by 6 bases and V by 4 bases; bases with no gene match: 4. There are 12 residues in the CDR3. CDR3 sequence (DNA): TGCAGTGCTACAGGGGGCTTTCATGGCTACACCTTC. Translation gives CSATGGFHGYTF.

The chain joins TRBV4-2 to TRBJ2-1; a possible D gene is TRBD2 (6 bases). Germline V CDR1 and CDR2: LGHNA, YNFKEQ. Trimming removed 3 bases at V and 5 bases at J, with 20 bases between. The length of the CDR3 is 17 residues. In DNA, the CDR3 is TGTGCCAGCAGCCACTCAGCGGGCCCAATAAAAAACAATGAGCAGTTCTTC. This sequence encodes CASSHSAGPIKNNEQFF.

The chain combines TRBV9 with TRBJ1-1; possible D gene TRBD1, 6 bases. The CDR3 sequence is 17 residues long. Per the germline V gene, CDR1 is SGDLS and CDR2 is YYNGEE. V was cut by 0 bases and J by 1 base, with 16 bases left in between. CDR3 sequence: CASSVDPPTGANTEAFF. In DNA, the CDR3 is TGTGCCAGCAGCGTAGACCCCCCGACAGGAGCGAACACTGAAGCTTTCTTT.

The chain recombines TRBV20-1 with TRBJ2-5, with TRBD2 matching 7 bases. CDR1 is DFQATT, CDR2 SNEGSKA, per germline (reference sequence). The CDR3 extends over 14 amino acids. The V gene end was trimmed by 0 bases and the J gene end by 1 base; junction bases not matched to a gene: 2. The CDR3 protein is CSARDGGVQETQYF. The CDR3, as DNA: TGCAGTGCTAGAGATGGGGGGGTCCAAGAGACCCAGTACTTC.

In this sample, this clonotype turned up a few times. The chain joins TRBV7-3 to TRBJ2-2; perhaps TRBD2 as D (6 bases). Trimming cost V 1 base and J 5 bases, with 14 bases left between them. Germline lookup yields CDR1 SGHTA and CDR2 FQGTGA. The length of the CDR3 is 16 residues. The CDR3 DNA sequence: TGTGCCAGCAGCTTAAACGGGGGATATGGGACCGGGGAGCTGTTTTTT. As protein: CASSLNGGYGTGELFF.

This clonotype was observed a few times. The rearrangement links TRBV9 to TRBJ2-1; 7 nucleotides line up with TRBD2. J gave up 7 bases and V 0 bases, and 10 bases lay outside the gene matches. Germline-derived CDR1 and CDR2 are SGDLS and YYNGEE. The CDR3 runs to 16 residues. The CDR3 DNA reads as TGTGCCAGCAGCGTAGATGGGAGGGCCCCTCGGAATGAGCAGTTCTTC. Translating gives CASSVDGRAPRNEQFF.

The chain joins TRBV24-1 to TRBJ2-3, with D perhaps TRBD1 or TRBD2 (6 bases each). The CDR3 extends over 14 amino acids. Germline V gene lookup returns CDR1 KGHDR and CDR2 SFDVKD. The ends were cut back, 6 bases at V and 5 bases at J, with 14 bases in the middle. The CDR3 DNA follows: TGTGCCACCAGTCGTCCGGGGGCAGGAGATACGCAGTATTTT. Its protein product is CATSRPGAGDTQYF.

This clonotype appeared a few times. The chain uses TRBV20-1 and TRBJ2-1; the D gene is possibly TRBD1 (5 bases). V was cut by 3 bases and J by 9 bases, with 12 bases left in between. CDR1 DFQATT and CDR2 SNEGSKA come from the germline V gene (reference sequence). The CDR3 contains 12 residues. The CDR3 sequence is CSARFRGGEQFF. Here the CDR3 DNA reads TGCAGTGCTAGGTTTAGGGGCGGTGAGCAGTTCTTC.

This chain connects TRBV7-3 to TRBJ2-5, with 8 bases fitting TRBD1. Germline lookup yields CDR1 SGHTA and CDR2 FQGTGA. V was clipped by 5 bases and J by 4 bases; unmatched bases: 9. The length of the CDR3 is 15 residues. The CDR3 protein is CASSQGGQGGETQYF. In DNA form, the CDR3 reads TGTGCCAGCAGCCAAGGAGGACAGGGAGGAGAGACCCAGTACTTC.

The chain has TRBV29-1 and TRBJ2-5; D ambiguous. The germline V gene encodes CDR1 SQVTM and CDR2 ANQGSEA. Trimming took off 5 bases at V and 5 bases at J, with 15 bases between the two ends. This CDR3 has 13 residues. The CDR3 here is CSVPGVLRETQYF. For the CDR3, the DNA is TGCAGCGTTCCTGGGGTACTAAGGGAGACCCAGTACTTC.

The chain recombines TRBV3-1 with TRBJ2-7; 13 bases are shared with TRBD2. The CDR3 contains 16 residues. CDR1 LGHDT and CDR2 YNNKEL come from the germline V gene (reference sequence). Trimming took 0 bases from V and 4 from J; bases not matched to a gene: 3. CDR3 protein: CASSQEGGLAGYEQYF. CDR3 DNA sequence: TGTGCCAGCAGCCAAGAGGGGGGACTAGCGGGATACGAGCAGTACTTC.

This clonotype has only a few counts. The V gene is TRBV7-2, the J gene TRBJ2-3; D is possibly TRBD2 (5 bases). The V and J ends lost 0 bases and 4 bases respectively, with 11 bases between them. Germline-derived CDR1 and CDR2 are SGHTA and FQGNSA. There are 15 residues in the CDR3. This chain's CDR3 is CASSLASGIPDTQYF. Written as DNA, the CDR3 is TGTGCCAGCAGCTTAGCTTCGGGGATTCCAGATACGCAGTATTTT. Filled out from reference TRBV7-2 and TRBJ2-3, the complete variable domain reads GAGVSQSPSNKVTEKGKDVELRCDPISGHTALYWYRQSLGQGLEFLIYFQGNSAPDKSGLPSDRFSAERTGGSVSTLTIQRTQQEDSAVYLCASSLASGIPDTQYFGPGTRLTVL.

The chain combines TRBV6-2 or TRBV6-3 with TRBJ1-5; 8 bases are a match to TRBD1. Trimming at V came to 5 bases and at J to 2 bases, leaving 11 bases not matched to a gene. Germline CDR1 MNHEY, CDR2 SVGEGT. The CDR3 extends over 17 amino acids. CDR3 loop: CASSPTRQGPGNQPQHF. DNA of the CDR3: TGTGCCAGCAGTCCAACTAGACAGGGGCCGGGCAATCAGCCCCAGCATTTT.

This chain joins TRBV29-1 and TRBJ1-4, with D possibly TRBD1 on 5 matching bases. In germline, CDR1 is SQVTM, CDR2 ANQGSEA. Trimming left V 6 bases short and J 6 bases short, with 11 bases between. CDR3 length equals 12 residues. CDR3 loop: CSVTGTDEKLFF. The CDR3 DNA reads TGCAGCGTAACCGGGACGGATGAAAAACTGTTTTTT.